The 4 T cell receptor beta chains in this list originate from one sample, sequenced in a study of low-dose radiotherapy and immunotherapy resistance in tumors. TRAV- and TRBV-specific primers, spanning alpha and beta chains, primed first-strand cDNA. With a constant-region primer and a V-primer adapter, TCRs were subjected to approximately 21 PCR cycles of amplification. TCRdb passed the reads through MiXCR, listing each CDR3 protein once. Here the sample spans roughly 8,000 distinct CDR3 sequences, 61% being singletons. The source of these receptors is a human donor with advanced metastatic prostate, ovarian, gallbladder or colorectal cancer (not recorded which). This table probably holds off-target reads from a library built for another chain.

The V call is TRBV7-4, the J call TRBJ1-1, with D possibly TRBD1 on 6 matching bases. CDR1 SGHVT and CDR2 SQSDAQ come from the germline V gene. Trimming took 1 base from V and 1 from J, leaving 7 bases between them. The CDR3 loop spans 14 amino acids. The CDR3 loop reads CASSLEQGNTEAFF. In DNA form, the CDR3 reads TGTGCCAGCAGCTTAGAACAGGGGAACACTGAAGCTTTCTTT.

J is TRBJ1-3 and V is TRBV4-3; D remains unclear. Germline V gene lookup returns CDR1 LGHNA and CDR2 YSLEER. V lost 4 bases to trimming and J lost 2 bases, with 12 bases between them. The CDR3 runs to 15 residues. The CDR3 region is CASSPDVGTGNTIYF. The CDR3 coding sequence is TGCGCCAGCAGCCCAGATGTGGGAACTGGAAACACCATATATTTT.

The chain recombines TRBV5-4 with TRBJ1-1; tentatively, D is TRBD1 (6 bases). The germline V and J ends were trimmed by 4 bases and 0 bases, with 16 bases remaining between them. CDR3 length equals 16 residues. Germline CDR1 is SGHNT and CDR2 is YYREEE (reference sequence). This chain's CDR3 is CASSPPTQGVNTEAFF. The CDR3 coding sequence is TGTGCCAGCAGCCCCCCCACACAGGGTGTGAACACTGAAGCTTTCTTT. The full variable domain, with the rest looked up from reference TRBV5-4 and TRBJ1-1, is ETGVTQSPTHLIKTRGQQVTLRCSSQSGHNTVSWYQQALGQGPQFIFQYYREEENGRGNFPPRFSGLQFPNYSSELNVNALELDDSALYLCASSPPTQGVNTEAFFGQGTRLTVV.

This sequence joins TRBV11-2 and TRBJ2-1, with D maybe TRBD2 (6 bases). The germline V gene has CDR1 SGHAT and CDR2 FQNNGV. The CDR3 is 15 amino acids. Between the trimmed V and J ends, which lost 1 base and 9 bases, there was a span of 16 bases. CDR3: CASSLVGGPFSEQFF. As DNA, the CDR3 is TGTGCCAGCAGCTTAGTTGGAGGGCCGTTCTCTGAGCAGTTCTTC.